Following are 9 T cell receptor beta chains from one sample sequenced in a study of vaccination and CD4 T cells after COVID-19. Treatment reported: roughly nine-day PBMC culture with coronavirus spike peptide pools or control peptides (ViraFEST assay). Antigen specificity for these receptors is unknown. The Oncomine TCR Beta short-read assay sequenced DNA from cultured CD4+ T cells. MiXCR was run by TCRdb on the PCR reads, yielding one entry per CDR3 protein. The sample has 15,000 to 20,000 distinct CDR3 sequences; just under 45% are singletons. Here the sequenced sample was CD4+ T cells from blood, cultured in vitro, taken after SARS-CoV-2 vaccination. The receptors stem from a human donor who had recovered from COVID-19.

The DNA of the CDR3 is TGTGCCAGCAGCTTATTATCCTTGAATTCACCCCTCCACTTT. This sequence encodes CASSLLSLNSPLHF. V is TRBV7-9 and J is TRBJ1-6; D is unresolved. The CDR3 spans 14 residues. V lost 2 bases to trimming and J lost 7 bases, with 9 bases between them. Germline-derived CDR1 and CDR2 are SEHNR and FQNEAQ (reference sequence).

This chain joins TRBV24-1 and TRBJ1-5; possibly TRBD1 for D (6 bases). This CDR3 has 16 amino acids. Trimming removed 3 bases from V and 7 bases from J, with 18 bases in between. Germline V gives CDR1 KGHDR, CDR2 SFDVKD. This CDR3 reads CATSDRRGRGGQPQHF. CDR3 bases: TGTGCCACCAGTGATCGCCGGGGGCGGGGTGGGCAGCCCCAGCATTTT.

Here the CDR3 DNA reads TGTGCCAGCAGTGTAGACGGTGTGAGGGGCACTGAAGCTTTCTTT. Translating gives CASSVDGVRGTEAFF. This chain joins TRBV28 and TRBJ1-1, with a possible D match to TRBD1 (5 bases). CDR3 length equals 15 residues. Germline loops: CDR1 MDHEN, CDR2 SYDVKM. The ends were cut back, 5 bases at V and 4 bases at J, with 17 bases in the middle.

The chain is built from TRBV20-1 and TRBJ1-6, with D maybe TRBD1 (6 bases). CDR1 is DFQATT and CDR2 is SNEGSKA in the germline V gene (reference sequence). Trimming took off 6 bases at V and 5 bases at J, with 14 bases between the two ends. The CDR3 has 14 amino acids. CDR3 sequence (DNA): TGCAGTGCCACCACAGGGTTTAATAATTCACCCCTCCACTTT. This sequence encodes CSATTGFNNSPLHF.

The J gene is TRBJ2-7, the V gene TRBV5-4; D unclear. CDR1 and CDR2 (germline): SGHNT, YYREEE (reference sequence). This CDR3 comprises 15 residues. Trimming left V 0 bases short and J 2 bases short, with 12 bases between. CDR3 nucleotides: TGTGCCAGCAGCTTGGCCGGTCCCGGCACCTACGAGCAGTACTTC. The encoded protein is CASSLAGPGTYEQYF. The variable domain in full, completed from reference TRBV5-4 and TRBJ2-7, reads ETGVTQSPTHLIKTRGQQVTLRCSSQSGHNTVSWYQQALGQGPQFIFQYYREEENGRGNFPPRFSGLQFPNYSSELNVNALELDDSALYLCASSLAGPGTYEQYFGPGTRLTVT.

This clonotype was seen a few times. The chain is built from TRBV6-2 or TRBV6-3 and TRBJ1-1; 7 bases line up with TRBD1. The CDR3 runs to 15 residues. After removal of 2 bases from V and 11 bases from J, the junction contained 14 bases not matched to a gene. The germline gives CDR1 MNHEY, CDR2 SVGEGT. The CDR3 reads CASSYERGRREEAFF. The DNA for the CDR3 is TGTGCCAGCAGTTACGAGAGGGGGCGCAGGGAGGAGGCTTTCTTT.

The chain is built from TRBV2 and TRBJ1-5; maybe TRBD1 (5 bases). Trimming removed 7 bases at V and 6 bases at J, with 13 bases between. CDR1 and CDR2 (germline): SNHLY, FYNNEI. The CDR3 length is 13 residues. CDR3 DNA sequence: TGTGCCAGCATGGACACTTTTAGTCAGCCCCAGCATTTT. Translation gives CASMDTFSQPQHF. Full variable domain (remainder filled in from reference TRBV2 and TRBJ1-5): EPEVTQTPSHQVTQMGQEVILRCVPISNHLYFYWYRQILGQKVEFLVSFYNNEISEKSEIFDDQFSVERPDGSNFTLKIRSTKLEDSAMYFCASMDTFSQPQHFGDGTRLSIL.

The chain joins TRBV20-1 to TRBJ1-1; tentative D call: TRBD1 (5 bases). This CDR3 spans 11 amino acids. V shed 0 bases and J shed 10 bases, with 9 bases lying between them. CDR1 is DFQATT and CDR2 is SNEGSKA in the germline V gene (reference sequence). CDR3 protein: CSARDPGRAFF. The CDR3 region has the DNA TGCAGTGCTAGAGACCCAGGGAGAGCTTTCTTT.

The chain recombines TRBV5-1 with TRBJ2-7; TRBD2 agrees at 14 bases. The CDR3 extends over 14 amino acids. Trimming cost V 3 bases and J 5 bases; bases outside gene matches: 1. From germline, CDR1 is SGHRS and CDR2 YFSETQ. Written as DNA, the CDR3 is TGCGCCAGCAGCTGGGGACTAGCGGGAGACGAGCAGTACTTC. Protein: CASSWGLAGDEQYF.